This T cell receptor (beta chain) came from a study of T cell responses to AZD1222 COVID-19 vaccine. Regarding the study as a whole: Close to half of spike-specific TCRs reportedly recognize unmutated variant regions. Spike-wide coverage was observed for vaccine-associated CD4 TCRs, with dominant responses at 160-218 and 743-854.

Concerning this clone itself: Its antigen is still unknown.

This CDR3 has 13 residues. Germline lookup yields CDR1 MRHNA and CDR2 SNTAGT. Trimming took 4 bases from V and 2 from J, leaving 8 bases between them. Sequencing was performed with immunoSEQ multiplex PCR; in TCRdb, only in-frame clones are kept and a portion is missing. The sample holds some 190,000 clones, 75% to 90% seen once. This TCR came from an adult in good health. This chain links TRBV6-4 with TRBJ1-2, with D unclear. Sequencing used peripheral blood, obtained on day 0 of AZD1222 vaccination. The CDR3 DNA reads as TGTGCCAGCAGTGTTTCACCCAACTATGGCTACACCTTC. Protein product: CASSVSPNYGYTF.